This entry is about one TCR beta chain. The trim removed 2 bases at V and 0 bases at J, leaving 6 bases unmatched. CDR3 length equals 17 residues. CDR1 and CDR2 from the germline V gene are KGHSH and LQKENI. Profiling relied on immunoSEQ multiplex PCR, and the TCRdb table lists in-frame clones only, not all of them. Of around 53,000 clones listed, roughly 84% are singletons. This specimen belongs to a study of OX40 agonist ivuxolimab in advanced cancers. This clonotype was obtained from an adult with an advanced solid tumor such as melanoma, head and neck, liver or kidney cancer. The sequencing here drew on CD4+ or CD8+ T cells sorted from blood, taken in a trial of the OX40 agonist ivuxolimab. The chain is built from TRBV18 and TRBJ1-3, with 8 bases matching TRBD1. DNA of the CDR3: TGTGCCAGCTCACCAGTCGGGACAGGCCTCTCTGGAAACACCATATATTTT. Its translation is CASSPVGTGLSGNTIYF.